These 17 T cell receptor beta chains came from one sample sequenced in a study of T cell responses to AZD1222 COVID-19 vaccine. Profiling relied on immunoSEQ multiplex PCR, and the TCRdb table lists in-frame clones only, not all of them. The top ten clones hold about 28% of a sample with 72,000 or so clones, about 89% of them seen once. This sample comprised peripheral blood, obtained 28 days after the second AZD1222 dose. The receptor set was obtained from an adult who received the AZD1222 COVID-19 vaccine.

The J gene is TRBJ2-7, the V gene TRBV15; D ambiguous. The V end lost 0 bases, the J end lost 3 bases, and 15 bases lay between the germline ends. Germline V CDR1 and CDR2: LNHNV, YYDKDF (reference sequence). CDR3 size: 16 residues. CDR3 loop: CATSRDPHPGGYEQYF. For the CDR3, the DNA is TGTGCCACCAGCAGAGACCCCCACCCGGGCGGCTACGAGCAGTACTTC. The full variable domain, its missing parts supplied by reference TRBV15 and TRBJ2-7, is DAMVIQNPRYQVTQFGKPVTLSCSQTLNHNVMYWYQQKSSQAPKLLFHYYDKDFNNEADTPDNFQSRRPNTSFCFLDIRSPGLGDTAMYLCATSRDPHPGGYEQYFGPGTRLTVT.

As DNA, the CDR3 is TGTGCCAGCAGGGGATCAGGTGTTGGTTCACCCCTCCACTTT. Translation gives CASRGSGVGSPLHF. The V and J genes are TRBV27 and TRBJ1-6, with D hard to call. Trimming removed 6 bases from V and 9 bases from J, with 15 bases in between. The CDR3 is 14 amino acids. Germline CDR1 MNHEY, CDR2 SMNVEV (reference sequence).

CDR3 DNA: TGTGCCAGCAGCCAGAGGCGGCTCGAGCAGTACTTC. Translated, it gives CASSQRRLEQYF. The rearrangement uses TRBV3-1 (or the pseudogene TRBV3-2) and TRBJ2-7; D is unclear. The CDR3 totals 12 residues. Germline assignment: CDR1 LGHDT and CDR2 YNNKEL (reference sequence). V was cut by 3 bases and J by 6 bases, with 9 bases left in between.

V is TRBV30 and J is TRBJ2-7; D gene unclear. CDR1 is GTSNPN and CDR2 is SVGIG in the germline V gene (reference sequence). CDR3 length: 10 amino acids. Trimming shortened V by 5 bases and J by 1 base, and 3 bases separated the two germline ends. CDR3 DNA: TGTGCCTGGGGATCCTACGAGCAGTACTTC. It translates to CAWGSYEQYF.

The chain couples TRBV9 to TRBJ1-1, with TRBD1 identical over 10 bases. Germline-derived CDR1 and CDR2 are SGDLS and YYNGEE. The CDR3 covers 15 residues. After removal of 3 bases from V and 1 base from J, the junction contained 3 bases not matched to a gene. The CDR3 DNA reads as TGTGCCAGCAGCGCCCGGACAGGGGGGAACACTGAAGCTTTCTTT. Protein product: CASSARTGGNTEAFF. Drawing the rest from reference TRBV9 and TRBJ1-1, the complete variable domain is DSGVTQTPKHLITATGQRVTLRCSPRSGDLSVYWYQQSLDQGLQFLIQYYNGEERAKGNILERFSAQQFPDLHSELNLSSLELGDSALYFCASSARTGGNTEAFFGQGTRLTVV.

The sample holds a few counts of this clone. The CDR3 DNA reads as TGTGCCAGCAGCGTTAGCGGGTTCTCCTACAATGAGCAGTTCTTC. This codes for CASSVSGFSYNEQFF. The V gene is TRBV9, the J gene TRBJ2-1; 7 bases line up with TRBD2. The CDR3 has 15 amino acids. The germline gives CDR1 SGDLS, CDR2 YYNGEE. J was trimmed by 0 bases and V by 2 bases; bases with no gene match: 2.

The V call is TRBV7-9, the J call TRBJ2-1, with 13 bases identical to TRBD2. J gave up 8 bases and V 4 bases, and 8 bases lay outside the gene matches. CDR1 and CDR2 from the germline V gene are SEHNR and FQNEAQ (reference sequence). This CDR3 comprises 16 residues. The CDR3 region is CASSSRTSGSRDEQFF. DNA of the CDR3: TGTGCCAGCAGCTCCCGGACTAGCGGGAGCCGCGATGAGCAGTTCTTC.

This rearrangement joins TRBV5-1 to TRBJ2-3; TRBD2 aligns across 14 bases. The CDR3 loop spans 17 amino acids. Germline CDR1 is SGHRS and CDR2 is YFSETQ. V was clipped by 3 bases and J by 3 bases; unmatched bases: 6. CDR3 coding DNA: TGCGCCAGCAGCTCGGGACTAGCGGGAGAGGGGACAGATACGCAGTATTTT. This gives the protein CASSSGLAGEGTDTQYF.

The gene calls are TRBV5-1 and TRBJ2-1; TRBD2 agrees at 12 bases. This CDR3 comprises 15 residues. After removal of 0 bases from V and 6 bases from J, the junction contained 1 base not matched to a gene. Germline lookup yields CDR1 SGHRS and CDR2 YFSETQ. CDR3 protein: CASSLGLAGANEQFF. As DNA, the CDR3 is TGCGCCAGCAGCTTGGGACTAGCGGGAGCCAATGAGCAGTTCTTC.

The chain carries TRBV5-1 and TRBJ1-1; a possible D gene is TRBD1 (5 bases). The V gene's germline CDR1 is SGHRS and CDR2 YFSETQ. The CDR3 covers 14 residues. V was trimmed by 0 bases and J by 3 bases, leaving 9 bases between them. The CDR3 reads CASSLGQTHTEAFF. The DNA of the CDR3 is TGCGCCAGCAGCTTGGGACAGACACACACTGAAGCTTTCTTT. Full variable domain (rest looked up from reference TRBV5-1 and TRBJ1-1): KAGVTQTPRYLIKTRGQQVTLSCSPISGHRSVSWYQQTPGQGLQFLFEYFSETQRNKGNFPGRFSGRQFSNSRSEMNVSTLELGDSALYLCASSLGQTHTEAFFGQGTRLTVV.

V is TRBV6-5 and J is TRBJ1-1; D may be TRBD1 (5 bases). This CDR3 comprises 13 residues. Germline CDR1 MNHEY, CDR2 SVGAGI. V dropped 8 bases and J dropped 0 bases, with 10 bases sitting between them. The DNA of the CDR3 is TGTGCCAGCGGGGGGAGGGTGAACACTGAAGCTTTCTTT. This sequence encodes CASGGRVNTEAFF.

This sequence joins TRBV5-1 and TRBJ1-2; D not certain. Deletions cut 4 bases from V and 6 bases from J, with 10 bases between. In germline, CDR1 is SGHRS, CDR2 YFSETQ. This CDR3 contains 12 residues. CDR3 bases: TGCGCCAGCAGCCTGAACAGTGATGGCTACACCTTC. Protein product: CASSLNSDGYTF.

This clone was counted a few times. This chain links TRBV9 with TRBJ1-2; D is perhaps TRBD1 (6 bases). Germline values: CDR1 SGDLS, CDR2 YYNGEE. Trimming took off 3 bases at V and 3 bases at J, with 30 bases between the two ends. The CDR3 sequence is 20 residues long. In DNA, the CDR3 is TGTGCCAGCAGCGCCTCGGTTTGGGGGCAGCCTGGAGGGAATGACTATGGCTACACCTTC. Translation: CASSASVWGQPGGNDYGYTF.

The V call is TRBV7-2, the J call TRBJ2-1; TRBD2 aligns across 12 bases. J was trimmed by 7 bases and V by 5 bases; bases with no gene match: 6. Germline CDR1 and CDR2: SGHTA and FQGNSA. The CDR3 has 15 residues. DNA for the CDR3: TGTGCCAGCAGCCAAATGGGACTAGCGGGTAATGAGCAGTTCTTC. Translated: CASSQMGLAGNEQFF.

The chain joins TRBV30 to TRBJ2-7; 10 nucleotides agree with TRBD1. V was clipped by 4 bases and J by 2 bases; unmatched bases: 5. The CDR3 runs 14 residues. The germline V gene has CDR1 GTSNPN and CDR2 SVGIG (reference sequence). In DNA form, the CDR3 reads TGTGCCTGGACAGGGGACAGGGGAACCTACGAGCAGTACTTC. As protein: CAWTGDRGTYEQYF.

The chain links TRBV12-3 or TRBV12-4 to TRBJ1-2; the D gene is possibly TRBD1 (6 bases). V was clipped by 6 bases and J by 2 bases, with 10 bases between them. This CDR3 is built from 13 residues. CDR3 bases: TGTGCCAGCAGGCTACAGGGCAACTATGGCTACACCTTC. Translated, it gives CASRLQGNYGYTF.

The rearrangement joins TRBV28 to TRBJ2-7, with D perhaps matching TRBD1 (5 bases). The germline gives CDR1 MDHEN, CDR2 SYDVKM. Trimming left V 1 base short and J 4 bases short, with 17 bases between. This CDR3 spans 16 amino acids. In nucleotides, the CDR3 is TGTGCCAGCAGTTTATTTGGGCCAGGGTTTACTTACGAGCAGTACTTC. It specifies CASSLFGPGFTYEQYF.